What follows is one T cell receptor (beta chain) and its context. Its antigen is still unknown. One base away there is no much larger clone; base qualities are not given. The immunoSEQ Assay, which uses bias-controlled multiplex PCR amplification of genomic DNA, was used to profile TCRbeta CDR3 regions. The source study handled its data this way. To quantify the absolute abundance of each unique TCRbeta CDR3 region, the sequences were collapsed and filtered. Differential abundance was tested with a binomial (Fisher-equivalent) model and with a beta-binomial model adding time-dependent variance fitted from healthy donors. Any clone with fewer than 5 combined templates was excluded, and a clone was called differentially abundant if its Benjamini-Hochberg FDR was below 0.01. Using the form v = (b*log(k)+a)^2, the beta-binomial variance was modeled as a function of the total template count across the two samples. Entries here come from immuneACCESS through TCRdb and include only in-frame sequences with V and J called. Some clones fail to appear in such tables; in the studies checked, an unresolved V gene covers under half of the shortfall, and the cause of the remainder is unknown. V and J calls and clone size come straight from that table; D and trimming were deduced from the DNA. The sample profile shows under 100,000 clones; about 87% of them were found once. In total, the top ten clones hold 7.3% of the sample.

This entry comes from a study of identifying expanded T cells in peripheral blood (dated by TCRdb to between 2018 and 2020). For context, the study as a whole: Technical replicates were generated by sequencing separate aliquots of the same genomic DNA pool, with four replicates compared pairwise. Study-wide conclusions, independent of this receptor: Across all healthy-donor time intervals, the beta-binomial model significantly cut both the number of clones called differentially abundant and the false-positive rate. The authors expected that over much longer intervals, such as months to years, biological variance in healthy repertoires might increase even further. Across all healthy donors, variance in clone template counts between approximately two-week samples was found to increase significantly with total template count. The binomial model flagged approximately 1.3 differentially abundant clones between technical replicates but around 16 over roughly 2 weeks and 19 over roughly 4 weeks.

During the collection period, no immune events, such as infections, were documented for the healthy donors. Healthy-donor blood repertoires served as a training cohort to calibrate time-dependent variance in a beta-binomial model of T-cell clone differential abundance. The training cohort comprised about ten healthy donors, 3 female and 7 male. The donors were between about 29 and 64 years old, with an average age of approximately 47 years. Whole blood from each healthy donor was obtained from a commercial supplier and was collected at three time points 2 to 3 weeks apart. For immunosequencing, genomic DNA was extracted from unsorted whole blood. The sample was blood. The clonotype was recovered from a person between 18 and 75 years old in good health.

DNA sequence: TGCGCCAGCAGCTTGGGAGCGGGCTTCCAAGAGACCCAGTACTTC. Its translation is CASSLGAGFQETQYF. The rearrangement joined TRBV5-1 to TRBJ2-5; a tentative D call is TRBD2 (6 bases match). Taken from cysteine to phenylalanine, the CDR3 has 15 residues. The retained sequence is limited to the CDR3, 45 bases, with the frame set at the first base. V lost 0 bases and J lost 1 base; the stretch between them is 10 bases long. Per the germline V gene, SGHRS is the CDR1 and YFSETQ is the CDR2.